Following are 10 T cell receptor beta chains from one sample sequenced in a study of blood T cell repertoires in COVID-19. Measured with immunoSEQ multiplex PCR; TCRdb has only the in-frame clones, and not every one. The sample has about 51,000 clones, around 87% seen once. Sequencing was carried out using peripheral blood. The receptor source for this set is a man between 45 and 60 years old with active COVID-19.

The chain couples TRBV27 to TRBJ2-1; 13 bases are shared with TRBD2. CDR3 length equals 16 residues. V dropped 2 bases and J dropped 3; count of bases not matched to a gene: 1. Germline V gene data show CDR1 as MNHEY and CDR2 as SMNVEV (reference sequence). CDR3 sequence reads: CASSLGTSGVYNEQFF. DNA of the CDR3: TGTGCCAGCAGTTTAGGGACTAGCGGGGTCTACAATGAGCAGTTCTTC.

V and J are TRBV6-5 and TRBJ2-1; the D gene is possibly TRBD1 (6 bases). Germline values: CDR1 MNHEY, CDR2 SVGAGI. The CDR3 extends over 13 amino acids. V was pared by 6 bases and J by 4 bases, with 10 bases between. As DNA, the CDR3 is TGTGCCAGCAGCATGGACAGTTACAATGAGCAGTTCTTC. This codes for CASSMDSYNEQFF.

This clone was detected only a few times. CDR3 in amino acids: CASTLGGGLTFDEQFF. The CDR3 DNA reads TGTGCCAGCACCCTGGGGGGGGGACTTACTTTCGATGAGCAGTTCTTC. The chain joins TRBV9 to TRBJ2-1, with 7 positions matching TRBD2. CDR3 length: 16 amino acids. From germline, CDR1 is SGDLS and CDR2 YYNGEE. The V segment lost 6 bases and the J segment 8 bases; nucleotides outside the gene matches: 17.

J is TRBJ1-1 and V is TRBV20-1; possible D gene TRBD1, 5 bases. With 3 bases removed from V and 8 bases from J, the gap between germline ends came to 13 bases. CDR1 DFQATT and CDR2 SNEGSKA come from the germline V gene (reference sequence). This CDR3 comprises 12 residues. This CDR3 reads CSASRSGPEAFF. The CDR3 coding sequence is TGCAGTGCTAGTAGGTCAGGGCCCGAAGCTTTCTTT.

J is TRBJ2-3 and V is TRBV11-2; 9 bases are a match to TRBD2. There are 15 residues in the CDR3. Germline V gene sequence: CDR1 SGHAT, CDR2 FQNNGV. Trimming at V came to 1 base and at J to 6 bases, leaving 5 bases not matched to a gene. The CDR3, as DNA: TGTGCCAGCAGCTTAGGGATAGCGGGAGCGGATACGCAGTATTTT. It specifies CASSLGIAGADTQYF. The full variable domain, in which reference TRBV11-2 and TRBJ2-3 provide the parts outside the CDR3, is EAGVAQSPRYKIIEKRQSVAFWCNPISGHATLYWYQQILGQGPKLLIQFQNNGVVDDSQLPKDRFSAERLKGVDSTLKIQPAKLEDSAVYLCASSLGIAGADTQYFGPGTRLTVL.

This clone was counted only a few times. CDR3 amino acids: CASSLLAGGGNEQFF. The CDR3 DNA sequence: TGTGCCAGCAGCTTACTAGCGGGAGGGGGCAATGAGCAGTTCTTC. J is TRBJ2-1 and V is TRBV7-9; TRBD2 matches 12 bases. Germline trimming cut 2 bases from V and 6 bases from J; bases unmatched to any gene: 2. The germline CDR1 and CDR2 sequences are SEHNR and FQNEAQ (reference sequence). The CDR3 runs 15 residues. Full variable domain (rest looked up from reference TRBV7-9 and TRBJ2-1): DTGVSQNPRHKITKRGQNVTFRCDPISEHNRLYWYRQTLGQGPEFLTYFQNEAQLEKSRLLSDRFSAERPKGSFSTLEIQRTEQGDSAMYLCASSLLAGGGNEQFFGPGTRLTVL.

The chain has TRBV7-9 and TRBJ2-7, with 7 bases lining up with TRBD2. With V trimmed by 7 bases and J by 4 bases, 7 bases remained unmatched. Germline V gives CDR1 SEHNR, CDR2 FQNEAQ (reference sequence). The CDR3 extends over 13 amino acids. CDR3 in DNA: TGTGCCAGCACCATCGGGGGGAGGTACGAGCAGTACTTC. It yields the protein CASTIGGRYEQYF.

This clone was seen just once. The rearrangement joins TRBV19 to TRBJ2-4, with 7 bases fitting TRBD1. With V trimmed by 1 base and J by 4 bases, 4 bases remained unmatched. This CDR3 spans 15 amino acids. Germline CDR1 is LNHDA and CDR2 is SQIVND (reference sequence). The CDR3 bases are TGTGCCAGTAGTATAGCCCTGGGACAGAAAAACATTCAGTACTTC. It specifies CASSIALGQKNIQYF. The entire variable domain, with the rest obtained from reference TRBV19 and TRBJ2-4, is as follows: DGGITQSPKYLFRKEGQNVTLSCEQNLNHDAMYWYRQDPGQGLRLIYYSQIVNDFQKGDIAEGYSVSREKKESFPLTVTSAQKNPTAFYLCASSIALGQKNIQYFGAGTRLSVL.

The chain uses TRBV7-2 and TRBJ2-7, with D unclear. The CDR3 sequence is 12 residues long. In germline, CDR1 is SGHTA, CDR2 FQGNSA. V lost 7 bases, J lost 2 bases, and 9 bases lay in between. CDR3 amino acids: CASTGGTYEQYF. CDR3 coding DNA: TGTGCCAGCACCGGCGGTACCTACGAGCAGTACTTC.

This chain uses TRBV2 with TRBJ1-1; D uncertain. Germline lookup yields CDR1 SNHLY and CDR2 FYNNEI. This CDR3 is built from 14 residues. V lost 2 bases, J lost 2 bases, and 9 bases lay in between. The CDR3 sequence is CASSEWAGNTEAFF. In DNA form, the CDR3 reads TGTGCCAGCAGTGAATGGGCGGGAAACACTGAAGCTTTCTTT.